This TCR beta chain derives from a study of blood T cell repertoires in COVID-19. The overall study: T cells, B-cell-depleted T cells, or PBMCs provided the cDNA or gDNA that served as material.

The age range of participants was roughly 18 to 90 years, with residence in about 25 US areas. Participants' own reports of clinical history determined their cohort assignment. This table comes from immunoSEQ multiplex PCR, and its TCRdb copy is limited to in-frame clones, with some not included. The data contain more than 300,000 clones, 88% of them singletons. The CDR3 has 14 residues. Germline lookup yields CDR1 SGHTA and CDR2 FQGNSA. V shed 5 bases and J shed 5 bases, with 15 bases lying between them. The rearrangement uses TRBV7-2 and TRBJ2-5; D is possibly TRBD2 (5 bases). The sequence derives from a woman aged 18-29 years who had recovered from COVID-19. Input material: PBMCs or T cells enriched from blood (not recorded which). CDR3 in DNA: TGTGCCAGCAGCCCAGCGGTGCTAGATGAGACCCAGTACTTC. This gives the protein CASSPAVLDETQYF.